This T cell receptor beta chain originates from a study of blood T cell repertoires in COVID-19. V lost 6 bases and J 0 bases, leaving 9 bases between the germline ends. CDR1 and CDR2 from the germline V gene are MDHEN and SYDVKM. The CDR3 loop spans 14 amino acids. How the authors handled the data: By means of reference gene primer amplification, nucleated cell counts were estimated. Sequencing was performed with immunoSEQ multiplex PCR; in TCRdb, only in-frame clones are kept and a portion is missing. V, J and clone size derive from that table, while D and trimming were established from the DNA sequence. There are tens of thousands of clones in the sample; around 88% occur only once, and approximately 9.5% lies in the top ten.

Sequenced material: peripheral blood. The sequence was collected from a human donor with active COVID-19. The donor label of this sample is uncertain. This chain joins TRBV28 and TRBJ1-3; unclear D gene. CDR3 region: CASSRRSSGNTIYF. The DNA of the CDR3 is TGTGCCAGCAGCAGAAGGAGCTCTGGAAACACCATATATTTT. Using reference TRBV28 and TRBJ1-3 for the parts outside the CDR3, the full variable domain is DVKVTQSSRYLVKRTGEKVFLECVQDMDHENMFWYRQDPGLGLRLIYFSYDVKMKEKGDIPEGYSVSREKKERFSLILESASTNQTSMYLCASSRRSSGNTIYFGEGSWLTVV.